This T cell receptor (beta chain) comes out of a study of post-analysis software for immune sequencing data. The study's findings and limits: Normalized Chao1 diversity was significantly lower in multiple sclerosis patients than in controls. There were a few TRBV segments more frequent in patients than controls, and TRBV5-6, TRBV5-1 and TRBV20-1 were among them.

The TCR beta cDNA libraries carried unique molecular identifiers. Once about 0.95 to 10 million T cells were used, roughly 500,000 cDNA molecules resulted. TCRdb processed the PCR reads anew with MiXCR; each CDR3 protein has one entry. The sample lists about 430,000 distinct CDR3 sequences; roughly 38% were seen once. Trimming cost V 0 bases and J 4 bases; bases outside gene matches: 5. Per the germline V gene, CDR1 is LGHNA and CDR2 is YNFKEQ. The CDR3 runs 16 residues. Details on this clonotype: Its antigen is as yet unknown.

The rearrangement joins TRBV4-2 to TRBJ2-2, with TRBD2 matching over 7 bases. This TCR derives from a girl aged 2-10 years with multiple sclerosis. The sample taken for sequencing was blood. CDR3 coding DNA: TGTGCCAGCAGCCAAGAGCTAGCGGAGGGCACCGGGGAGCTGTTTTTT. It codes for CASSQELAEGTGELFF.